This is a list of T cell receptor beta chains from one sample in a study of Tregs in tolerant kidney transplant recipients. Repertoires were generated with immunoSEQ multiplex PCR, while TCRdb's copy carries only in-frame clones and drops some. The profile shows about 81,000 clones, 90% to 95% of them singletons. Sequencing used CD4+ T cells from blood (PBMCs), obtained 24 months after the transplant. The receptor set was obtained from a human patient who received a combined kidney and bone marrow transplant. Some of the T cells might come from the graft donor. Each CDR3 is given with its conserved first and last residue. Fields, in order: V gene, J gene, clone size, CDR3 protein. Not every row has a clone size; where given, it reads once, few, many or a size class.

>TRBV14|TRBJ1-4|.
CASSLRQPLGTNEKLFF
>TRBV6-6|TRBJ1-2|.
CASSYGQSYGYTF
>TRBV4-1|TRBJ2-5|.
CASSQGGAGGGETQYF
>TRBV6-5|TRBJ2-5|.
CASSSGRGQETQYF
>TRBV5-6|TRBJ2-1|.
CASSLVGRDRGKNEQFF
>TRBV7-3|TRBJ2-7|.
CASSLGAGGLYEQYF
>TRBV5-1|TRBJ2-5|.
CASSPGGRETQYF
>TRBV18|TRBJ2-5|.
CASSPTQETQYF
>TRBV11-3|TRBJ2-7|.
CASSPASSYEQYF
>TRBV5-6|TRBJ1-6|.
CASSRSGVSPLHF
>TRBV9|TRBJ2-2|once
CASSVVGRAVSTGELFF
>TRBV2|TRBJ2-1|.
CASRGTSGGEWADEQFF
>TRBV29-1|TRBJ2-3|.
CSPGQVILAGTDTQYF
>TRBV5-4|TRBJ2-3|.
CASSPSSGGSADTQYF
>TRBV2|TRBJ1-6|few
CASSERTGLPPLHF
>TRBV5-3|TRBJ2-1|.
CARSLGELADNEQFF
>TRBV2|TRBJ1-3|few
CASSVTSSGNTIYF
>TRBV11-2|TRBJ2-1|.
CASSFDLATANEQFF
>TRBV7-3|TRBJ2-1|.
CASSSVGGGRWNEQFF
>TRBV19|TRBJ2-7|.
CASSNGLANPFYEQYF
>TRBV7-2|TRBJ2-1|.
CASSSGKGYTYNEQFF
>TRBV18|TRBJ1-2|few
CASSPVSTGGSDGYTF
>TRBV23-1|TRBJ2-5|.
CASSPPRPTGETQYF
>TRBV7-2|TRBJ2-3|.
CASSNSGAMADTQYF
>TRBV6-6|TRBJ2-7|.
CASSYQRGIYRYEQYF
>TRBV6-1|TRBJ2-5|.
CASSVSGTSGKETQYF
>TRBV4-2|TRBJ2-5|once
CASSQDWRTSGSRGETQYF
>TRBV7-8|TRBJ2-7|.
CASSFGRVYEQYF
>TRBV19|TRBJ2-7|.
CASSMNLAGGYNEQYF
>TRBV11-2|TRBJ2-3|.
CASSLEGGSTDTQYF
>TRBV19|TRBJ1-5|.
CASSIGVFSNQPQHF
>TRBV5-1|TRBJ1-3|once
CASREVGNTIYF
>TRBV2|TRBJ2-7|.
CASSGLALGEQYF
>TRBV7-2|TRBJ2-5|.
CASSLLAGGLKTQYF
>TRBV18|TRBJ1-2|.
CASSPADRVHGYTF
>TRBV10-1|TRBJ1-2|medium-sized
CASSEGHGGSGDGGYTF
>TRBV7-8|TRBJ1-1|.
CASSLAPDRNTEAFF
>TRBV9|TRBJ2-2|.
CASSPGLSTNTGELFF
>TRBV18|TRBJ2-1|.
CASSPVDEQFF
>TRBV4-3|TRBJ1-1|.
CASSHQTGDTEAFF
>TRBV9|TRBJ2-3|.
CASTTPFESGGASTQYF
>TRBV5-1|TRBJ1-6|.
CASSLDRGPYNSPLHF
>TRBV11-1|TRBJ2-1|.
CASSSRTSGLYNEQFF
>TRBV28|TRBJ2-2|.
CASTLGRGRSTGELFF
>TRBV4-1|TRBJ2-1|.
CASSQVVYNEQFF
>TRBV5-1|TRBJ2-3|.
CASRPTSGSLDTQYF
>TRBV9|TRBJ2-3|.
CASSELVDTDTQYF
>TRBV5-6|TRBJ1-2|once
CASSWPGGHYGYTF
>TRBV20-1|TRBJ2-3|.
CSAGPGDTQYF
>TRBV7-8|TRBJ1-5|.
CASSPDREQPQHF
>TRBV7-8|TRBJ2-2|.
CASSLATGDPVGELFF